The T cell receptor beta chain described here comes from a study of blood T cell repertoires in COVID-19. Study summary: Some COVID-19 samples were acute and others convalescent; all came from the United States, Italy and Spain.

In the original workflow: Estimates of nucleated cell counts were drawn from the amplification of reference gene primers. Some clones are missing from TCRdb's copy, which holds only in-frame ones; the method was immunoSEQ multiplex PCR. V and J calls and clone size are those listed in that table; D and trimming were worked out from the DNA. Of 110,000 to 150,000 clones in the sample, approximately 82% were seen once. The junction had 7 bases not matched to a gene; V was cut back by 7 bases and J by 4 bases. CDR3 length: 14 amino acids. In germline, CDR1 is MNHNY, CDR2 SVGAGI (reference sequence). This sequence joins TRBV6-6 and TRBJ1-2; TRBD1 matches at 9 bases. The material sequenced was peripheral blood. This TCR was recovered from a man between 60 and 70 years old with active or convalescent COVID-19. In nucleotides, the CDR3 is TGTGCCAGCATCATGGGACAGGGAAGCTATGGCTACACCTTC. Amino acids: CASIMGQGSYGYTF.